This entry describes one T cell receptor beta chain. The antigen remains undetermined. The method was immunoSEQ multiplex PCR; TCRdb's version includes in-frame clones alone and lacks a portion of them. The sample includes 40,000 to 45,000 clones, around 91% of them seen just once. This specimen belongs to a study of OX40 agonist ivuxolimab in advanced cancers. Study results and limitations: At 0.1 to 3.0 mg/kg and by week 6, CD4+ and CD8+ T cells in the blood had expanded clonally.

The ends lost 3 bases at V and 5 bases at J; junction bases unmatched: 2. CDR3 length: 13 residues. CDR1 is LNHDA and CDR2 is SQIVND in the germline V gene (reference sequence). This specimen was CD4+ or CD8+ T cells sorted from blood, taken in a trial of the OX40 agonist ivuxolimab. This receptor was taken from an adult with an advanced solid tumor such as melanoma, head and neck, liver or kidney cancer. The rearrangement joins TRBV19 to TRBJ1-1; TRBD1 agrees at 8 bases. CDR3 sequence reads: CASSMTGVTEAFF. In DNA form, the CDR3 reads TGTGCCAGTAGTATGACAGGGGTAACTGAAGCTTTCTTT.